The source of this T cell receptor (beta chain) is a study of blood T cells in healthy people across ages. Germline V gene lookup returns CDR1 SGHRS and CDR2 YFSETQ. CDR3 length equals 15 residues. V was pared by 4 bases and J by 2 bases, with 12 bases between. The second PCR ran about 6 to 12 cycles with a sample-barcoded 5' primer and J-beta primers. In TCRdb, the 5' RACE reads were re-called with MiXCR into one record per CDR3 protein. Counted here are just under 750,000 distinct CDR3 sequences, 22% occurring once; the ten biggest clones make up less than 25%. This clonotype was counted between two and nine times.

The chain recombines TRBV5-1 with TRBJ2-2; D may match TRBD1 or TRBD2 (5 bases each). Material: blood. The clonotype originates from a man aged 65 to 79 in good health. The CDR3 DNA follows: TGCGCCAGCAGCATCGGGACGATTAACACCGGGGAGCTGTTTTTT. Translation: CASSIGTINTGELFF.